This TCR beta chain came from a study of blood T cell repertoires in COVID-19. Study-level information: The analysed material was cDNA or gDNA that came from T cells, B-cell-depleted T cells, or PBMCs.

Germline V CDR1 and CDR2: SGDLS, YYNGEE. This CDR3 comprises 16 residues. Trimming cost V 2 bases and J 5 bases, with 16 bases left between them. Enrolled during active infection, Seattle patients were then followed longitudinally. The data were produced by immunoSEQ multiplex PCR, yet TCRdb's version contains in-frame clones alone and is incomplete. The sample has some 290,000 clones, roughly 90% seen once; the top ten hold roughly 12%. The clonotype comes from a woman under 40 with COVID-19, enrolled during active disease. The sample consisted of peripheral blood. This rearrangement joins TRBV9 to TRBJ2-2; a weak D match, TRBD2 (5 bases). Here the CDR3 reads CASSVFTGISTGELFF. In DNA form, the CDR3 reads TGTGCCAGCAGCGTGTTTACCGGGATTTCAACCGGGGAGCTGTTTTTT. The variable domain in full, with the rest retrieved from reference TRBV9 and TRBJ2-2, is DSGVTQTPKHLITATGQRVTLRCSPRSGDLSVYWYQQSLDQGLQFLIQYYNGEERAKGNILERFSAQQFPDLHSELNLSSLELGDSALYFCASSVFTGISTGELFFGEGSRLTVL.